These T cell receptor beta chains were read from a single sample in a study of siplizumab effects on memory and regulatory T cells. Their recognized antigens are unknown. The assay was immunoSEQ multiplex PCR, and TCRdb's table has in-frame clones only and misses some. The sample has about 9,600 clones, around 40% seen once. Sequencing used CFSE-low (dividing) CD8+ T cells sorted from an allogeneic mixed lymphocyte reaction. The receptors were gathered from a human donor in good health; the cells came from an allogeneic mixed lymphocyte reaction. CDR3s include the opening cysteine and the closing phenylalanine or tryptophan. Each record gives: J gene, V gene, D gene, clone size, CDR3 protein, CDR3 DNA. The D gene is left open where the match is weak. Part of the rows lack a size; the others show once, few, many or a class for expanded clones.

>TRBJ1-1|TRBV6-6|.|medium-sized
CASSMGNEAFF
TGTGCCAGCAGTATGGGTAATGAAGCTTTCTTT
>TRBJ2-7|TRBV4-1|TRBD1|few
CASSQVSGQGNEQYF
TGCGCCAGCAGCCAAGTCTCGGGACAGGGTAACGAGCAGTACTTC
>TRBJ2-5|TRBV4-2|TRBD2|few
CASSSGTSGGYQETQYF
TGTGCCAGCAGCTCGGGGACTAGCGGGGGGTACCAAGAGACCCAGTACTTC
>TRBJ1-3|TRBV6-1|.|.
CASTPGRSGNTIYF
TGTGCCAGCACTCCCGGCCGCTCTGGAAACACCATATATTTT
>TRBJ2-3|TRBV19|.|.
CASSIMAADTQYF
TGTGCCAGTAGTATAATGGCAGCAGATACGCAGTATTTT
>TRBJ2-5|TRBV6-5|.|few
CASSYDSQETQYF
TGTGCCAGCAGTTATGACTCCCAAGAGACCCAGTACTTC
>TRBJ2-1|TRBV10-1|.|medium-sized
CASSEGMNEQFF
TGCGCCAGCAGTGAGGGAATGAATGAGCAGTTCTTC
>TRBJ1-3|TRBV28|.|.
CASSLSPVPSGNTIYF
TGTGCCAGCAGTTTATCTCCGGTGCCCTCTGGAAACACCATATATTTT
>TRBJ2-7|TRBV27|.|.
CASSFEGRTYEQYF
TGTGCCAGCAGTTTTGAGGGACGGACCTACGAGCAGTACTTC
>TRBJ2-6|TRBV27|.|.
CASSFKGAGANVLTF
TGTGCCAGCAGTTTTAAAGGGGCTGGGGCCAACGTCCTGACTTTC
>TRBJ1-2|TRBV6-5|.|medium-sized
CASSYSGSYGYTF
TGTGCCAGCAGTTACTCAGGCAGCTATGGCTACACCTTC
>TRBJ2-5|TRBV6-5|.|medium-sized
CASSYDYQETQYF
TGTGCCAGCAGTTACGACTACCAAGAGACCCAGTACTTC
>TRBJ2-5|TRBV11-2|TRBD2|medium-sized
CASSSSSGGGETQYF
TGTGCCAGCAGCTCGTCTAGCGGGGGGGGAGAGACCCAGTACTTC
>TRBJ2-1|TRBV27|.|few
CASSILGGEQFF
TGTGCCAGCTCGATCCTAGGAGGAGAGCAGTTCTTC
>TRBJ2-1|TRBV4-1|.|.
CASSQGGAYNEQFF
TGCGCCAGCAGCCAAGGCGGGGCCTACAATGAGCAGTTCTTC
>TRBJ2-7|TRBV5-4|.|.
CASSLAIEGGHEQYF
TGTGCCAGCAGCTTGGCCATCGAGGGCGGACACGAGCAGTACTTC
>TRBJ2-5|TRBV7-2|TRBD2|.
CASSLAVAGGGETQYF
TGTGCCAGCAGCTTAGCGGTAGCGGGGGGAGGGGAGACCCAGTACTTC
>TRBJ1-2|TRBV6-1|.|.
CASSEREGLALNYGYTF
TGTGCCAGCAGTGAAAGAGAGGGGCTCGCATTAAACTATGGCTACACCTTC